This is a list of T cell receptor beta chains from one sample in a study of blood T cell repertoires in COVID-19. Here immunoSEQ multiplex PCR was the method, and the copy in TCRdb shows in-frame clones only, minus some. This sample has roughly 42,000 clones, with nearly 90% found just once. Sequencing input: peripheral blood. These receptors were obtained from a man aged 45-65 years with active COVID-19. The CDR3 runs from the conserved cysteine through the conserved F or W. Each record gives: CDR3 protein, CDR3 DNA, V gene, D gene, J gene, clone size. D genes are given only for firm matches. Not every row has a clone size; where given, it reads once, few, many or a size class.

cdr3_aa: CASSPGQGANNEQFF
cdr3_nt: TGTGCCAGCAGCCCGGGACAGGGGGCTAACAATGAGCAGTTCTTC
v_call: TRBV5-4
d_call: TRBD1
j_call: TRBJ2-1
clone_size: -

cdr3_aa: CASSQGTDPSGANVLTF
cdr3_nt: TGTGCCAGCAGCCAGGGCACAGACCCCTCTGGGGCCAACGTCCTGACTTTC
v_call: TRBV3-1/TRBV3-2
d_call: -
j_call: TRBJ2-6
clone_size: -

cdr3_aa: CASSHNTYEQYF
cdr3_nt: TGTGCCAGCAGCCATAACACCTACGAGCAGTACTTC
v_call: TRBV7-2
d_call: -
j_call: TRBJ2-7
clone_size: -

cdr3_aa: CASRPGRWGLNPNYGYTF
cdr3_nt: TGTGCCAGCAGGCCGGGCCGGTGGGGACTCAATCCTAACTATGGCTACACCTTC
v_call: TRBV27
d_call: -
j_call: TRBJ1-2
clone_size: once

cdr3_aa: CASSGQSLSSGNTIYF
cdr3_nt: TGTGCCAGCAGCGGACAGAGTCTGAGCTCTGGAAACACCATATATTTT
v_call: TRBV3-1/TRBV3-2
d_call: -
j_call: TRBJ1-3
clone_size: -

cdr3_aa: CASSDPRLAETQYF
cdr3_nt: TGTGCCAGCAGTGATCCCCGACTGGCTGAGACCCAGTACTTC
v_call: TRBV25-1
d_call: -
j_call: TRBJ2-5
clone_size: -

cdr3_aa: CASPDGGNTEAFF
cdr3_nt: TGTGCCAGCCCGGACGGAGGAAACACTGAAGCTTTCTTT
v_call: TRBV24-1
d_call: -
j_call: TRBJ1-1
clone_size: -

cdr3_aa: CASSPPYRTDEQFF
cdr3_nt: TGTGCCAGCTCACCACCTTACAGAACGGATGAGCAGTTCTTC
v_call: TRBV18
d_call: -
j_call: TRBJ2-1
clone_size: -

cdr3_aa: CASSPGLDKREQFF
cdr3_nt: TGTGCCAGCAGCCCCGGACTGGATAAGAGGGAGCAGTTCTTC
v_call: TRBV13
d_call: -
j_call: TRBJ2-1
clone_size: -

cdr3_aa: CASSFGGRNQPQHF
cdr3_nt: TGTGCCAGCAGTTTCGGAGGTAGGAATCAGCCCCAGCATTTT
v_call: TRBV6-5
d_call: -
j_call: TRBJ1-5
clone_size: -

cdr3_aa: CASSYSQGSGNTIYF
cdr3_nt: TGTGCCAGCAGTTACTCCCAGGGCTCTGGAAACACCATATATTTT
v_call: TRBV6-5
d_call: -
j_call: TRBJ1-3
clone_size: -

cdr3_aa: CASSVGRTGEWRGYTF
cdr3_nt: TGTGCCAGCAGCGTCGGCAGGACAGGGGAATGGCGTGGCTACACCTTC
v_call: TRBV9
d_call: TRBD1
j_call: TRBJ1-2
clone_size: once

cdr3_aa: CASSIPPTGGGGYTF
cdr3_nt: TGTGCCAGTAGTATACCCCCTACAGGGGGCGGAGGCTACACCTTC
v_call: TRBV19
d_call: TRBD1
j_call: TRBJ1-2
clone_size: few

cdr3_aa: CASSPSGKYGYTF
cdr3_nt: TGTGCCAGCAGCCCTTCAGGGAAGTATGGCTACACCTTC
v_call: TRBV4-2
d_call: -
j_call: TRBJ1-2
clone_size: -

cdr3_aa: CASRGTGVGNSPLHF
cdr3_nt: TGTGCCAGCAGGGGAACAGGTGTAGGTAATTCACCCCTCCACTTT
v_call: TRBV7-2
d_call: -
j_call: TRBJ1-6
clone_size: -

cdr3_aa: CASRRGGTGELFF
cdr3_nt: TGTGCCAGTAGACGAGGGGGCACCGGGGAGCTGTTTTTT
v_call: TRBV19
d_call: -
j_call: TRBJ2-2
clone_size: -

cdr3_aa: CASSIGRHNSPLHF
cdr3_nt: TGTGCCAGTAGTATCGGGAGACATAATTCACCCCTCCACTTT
v_call: TRBV19
d_call: -
j_call: TRBJ1-6
clone_size: once

cdr3_aa: CASSKDKNTEAFF
cdr3_nt: TGTGCCAGCAGTAAAGACAAGAACACTGAAGCTTTCTTT
v_call: TRBV2
d_call: -
j_call: TRBJ1-1
clone_size: -

cdr3_aa: CASRTGDKNTEAFF
cdr3_nt: TGTGCCAGCAGGACAGGGGACAAGAACACTGAAGCTTTCTTT
v_call: TRBV6-5
d_call: TRBD1
j_call: TRBJ1-1
clone_size: -

cdr3_aa: CASTLDHYRDNEQFF
cdr3_nt: TGTGCCAGTACCCTCGATCACTACAGGGACAATGAGCAGTTCTTC
v_call: TRBV19
d_call: -
j_call: TRBJ2-1
clone_size: -

cdr3_aa: CASSAQGQGVYGYTF
cdr3_nt: TGTGCCAGCAGTGCCCAAGGACAGGGGGTCTATGGCTACACCTTC
v_call: TRBV27
d_call: TRBD1
j_call: TRBJ1-2
clone_size: -

cdr3_aa: CASSHGDRLNTEAFF
cdr3_nt: TGTGCCAGCAGCCACGGGGACAGATTGAACACTGAAGCTTTCTTT
v_call: TRBV6-6
d_call: TRBD1
j_call: TRBJ1-1
clone_size: -

cdr3_aa: CASSPWAGQGTAGEQFF
cdr3_nt: TGTGCCAGCTCCCCCTGGGCGGGACAGGGGACCGCGGGTGAGCAGTTCTTC
v_call: TRBV28
d_call: TRBD1
j_call: TRBJ2-1
clone_size: -

cdr3_aa: CASRQGNQEKLFF
cdr3_nt: TGTGCCAGCAGACAGGGAAACCAAGAAAAACTGTTTTTT
v_call: TRBV27
d_call: -
j_call: TRBJ1-4
clone_size: -

cdr3_aa: CASKRGGYEQYF
cdr3_nt: TGTGCCAGCAAGAGGGGAGGCTACGAGCAGTACTTC
v_call: TRBV7-9
d_call: -
j_call: TRBJ2-7
clone_size: -

cdr3_aa: CASSKRETTEAFF
cdr3_nt: TGTGCCAGCAGCAAGAGGGAGACCACTGAAGCTTTCTTT
v_call: TRBV6-5
d_call: -
j_call: TRBJ1-1
clone_size: -

cdr3_aa: CSVAPRQGQPQHF
cdr3_nt: TGCAGCGTTGCTCCCCGGCAGGGTCAGCCCCAGCATTTT
v_call: TRBV29-1
d_call: -
j_call: TRBJ1-5
clone_size: -

cdr3_aa: CASSQVDGSGETQYF
cdr3_nt: TGTGCCAGCAGCCAAGTCGACGGGTCCGGGGAGACCCAGTACTTC
v_call: TRBV4-2
d_call: -
j_call: TRBJ2-5
clone_size: once

cdr3_aa: CAISESYTYEQYF
cdr3_nt: TGTGCCATCAGTGAGTCGTATACATACGAGCAGTACTTC
v_call: TRBV10-3
d_call: -
j_call: TRBJ2-7
clone_size: -

cdr3_aa: CASSLVRQGFYGYTF
cdr3_nt: TGTGCCAGCAGCTTGGTGAGACAGGGGTTCTATGGCTACACCTTC
v_call: TRBV5-5
d_call: TRBD1
j_call: TRBJ1-2
clone_size: -

cdr3_aa: CASTGVSTDTQYF
cdr3_nt: TGCGCCAGTACAGGGGTGAGCACAGATACGCAGTATTTT
v_call: TRBV5-1
d_call: TRBD1
j_call: TRBJ2-3
clone_size: -

cdr3_aa: CSIGLAVQETQYF
cdr3_nt: TGCAGCATCGGACTAGCGGTTCAAGAGACCCAGTACTTC
v_call: TRBV29-1
d_call: TRBD2
j_call: TRBJ2-5
clone_size: once